This T cell receptor (beta chain) was recovered during a study of memory CD4+ T cells and cytomegalovirus serostatus. Background on the study: Healthy Belgian adult donors included roughly ten CMV-positive and 24 CMV-negative people. Findings of the study overall: Suggested: most of the CMV-linked TCR signature lies in CD4+ memory cells. Each of 67 CMV-associated TCRbeta sequences occurred in one to five individuals.

The sort gate was single viable CD3+CD4+CD8-CD45RO+ cells for memory CD4+ T cells. A word on this clone: Its antigen is not known.

Per the original data handling: After removing out-of-frame reads, around 2.2 million distinct TCRbeta sequences remained. Assay: immunoSEQ multiplex PCR; the TCRdb copy retains only in-frame clones and omits some. V and J calls and clone size follow that table, whereas D and trimming were derived from the DNA. This sample carries around 53,000 clones, about 80% of them seen once, and the ten largest clones take about 1.3%. This clonotype was obtained from an adult in good health and CMV-seropositive. Source material: memory CD4+ T cells from blood.

DNA of the CDR3: TGCGCCAGCAGCATGGTCGTCAACTCCTTCTCCTCCTCGCGGGCTTACCACGAGCAGTACTTC. Translated, it gives CASSMVVNSFSSSRAYHEQYF. J is TRBJ2-7 and V is TRBV4-1; TRBD2 might be the D (5 bases). Germline CDR1 is MGHRA and CDR2 is YSYEKL. CDR3 length: 21 amino acids. V lost 5 bases to trimming and J lost 5 bases, with 37 bases between them.